This TCR beta chain was documented in a study of STAT5B mutations in CD4+ large granular lymphocyte leukemia. The table lists this clone with a count of one. Its antigen is currently unknown. J gave up 2 bases and V 7 bases, and 9 bases lay outside the gene matches. The germline V gene has CDR1 LNHDA and CDR2 SQIVND (reference sequence). The CDR3 is made up of 15 amino acids. Study-level points and caveats: Main leukemic clonotypes were patient-specific, but roughly 26% appeared at low frequency elsewhere.

Libraries were prepared by immunoSEQ multiplex PCR; TCRdb keeps only in-frame clonotypes and omits some of them. The data show 35,000 or so clones, with about 85% seen just once and approximately 3.5% held by the top ten. J is TRBJ2-3 and V is TRBV19; TRBD2 agrees at 7 bases. Sequencing was done on a sample of CD4+ T cells from blood buffy coats. The clonotype comes from a human donor in good health. Here the CDR3 DNA reads TGTGCCAGTACCCCCCGAGCGGGGATCACAGATACGCAGTATTTT. Translation gives CASTPRAGITDTQYF.